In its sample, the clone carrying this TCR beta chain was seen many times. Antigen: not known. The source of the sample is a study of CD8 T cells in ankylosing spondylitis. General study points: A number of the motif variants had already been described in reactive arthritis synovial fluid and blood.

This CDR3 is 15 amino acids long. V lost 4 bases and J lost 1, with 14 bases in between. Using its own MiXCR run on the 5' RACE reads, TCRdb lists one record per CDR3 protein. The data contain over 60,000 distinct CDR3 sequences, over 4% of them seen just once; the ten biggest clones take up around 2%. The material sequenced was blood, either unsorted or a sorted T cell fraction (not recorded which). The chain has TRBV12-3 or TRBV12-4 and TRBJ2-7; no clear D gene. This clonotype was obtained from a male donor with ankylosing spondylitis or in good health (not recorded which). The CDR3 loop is CASSSLLTASYEQYF. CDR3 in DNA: TGTGCCAGCAGTTCCCTCCTTACGGCGTCCTACGAGCAGTACTTC.